The 14 T cell receptor beta chains in this list originate from one sample, sequenced in a study of early T cells in non-severe SARS-CoV-2 infection. TCRdb re-called the 5' RACE reads through MiXCR, storing one row per CDR3 protein. Of roughly 67,000 distinct CDR3 sequences listed, approximately 11% are singletons. The sequenced material came from whole blood. The receptors here all came from an adult who was a healthcare worker with PCR-confirmed SARS-CoV-2 infection or an uninfected control (not recorded which).

A few counts support this clonotype. V is TRBV28 and J is TRBJ2-7; no firm D call. Trimming shortened V by 6 bases and J by 1 base, and 13 bases separated the two germline ends. CDR1 MDHEN and CDR2 SYDVKM come from the germline V gene. CDR3 length equals 14 residues. Here the CDR3 reads CASRTPVRSYEQYF. In DNA, the CDR3 is TGTGCCAGCAGAACTCCCGTAAGGTCCTACGAGCAGTACTTC.

V and J are TRBV6-2 or TRBV6-3 and TRBJ2-7, with D uncertain. This CDR3 has 13 amino acids. Germline values: CDR1 MNHEY, CDR2 SVGEGT. V shed 4 bases and J shed 2 bases, with 9 bases lying between them. The CDR3 DNA reads as TGTGCCAGCAGTTTAGGGCCGACCTACGAGCAGTACTTC. Translation gives CASSLGPTYEQYF.

This clonotype was observed a few times. The chain combines TRBV7-2 with TRBJ2-7; 11 bases are a match to TRBD1. The germline CDR1 and CDR2 sequences are SGHTA and FQGNSA. Losses at the gene ends were 0 bases for V and 4 bases for J; bases not matched to a gene: 2. The CDR3 totals 15 residues. The CDR3 spells CASSLAGTGGYEQYF. The DNA for the CDR3 is TGTGCCAGCAGCTTAGCCGGGACAGGGGGGTACGAGCAGTACTTC.

This clonotype was observed a handful of times. This chain joins TRBV27 and TRBJ1-3, with a tentative D call TRBD1 (5 bases). Trimming removed 5 bases from V and 14 bases from J, with 16 bases in between. This CDR3 is built from 12 residues. Looked up from germline, CDR1 is MNHEY and CDR2 is SMNVEV (reference sequence). The CDR3 protein is CASSPNGGPLYF. CDR3 bases: TGTGCCAGCAGTCCTAATGGGGGACCCCTATATTTT.

This clonotype was found many times. The chain links TRBV27 to TRBJ2-7; TRBD1 agrees at 7 bases. Germline V lookup: CDR1 MNHEY, CDR2 SMNVEV (reference sequence). The CDR3 sequence is 16 residues long. V was clipped by 4 bases and J by 3 bases; unmatched bases: 12. In DNA form, the CDR3 reads TGTGCCAGCAGTTCCCTGGGACAGAATCTCCTCTACGAGCAGTACTTC. Its protein product is CASSSLGQNLLYEQYF.

The rearrangement links TRBV12-3 or TRBV12-4 to TRBJ1-5; no clear D gene. This CDR3 has 16 residues. V lost 6 bases, J lost 0 bases, and 15 bases lay in between. CDR3: CASRKAGSDSNQPQHF. Here the CDR3 DNA reads TGTGCCAGCAGAAAAGCCGGGAGCGATAGCAATCAGCCCCAGCATTTT.

This clonotype was counted only a few times. The CDR3, as DNA: TGCGCCAGCAGCTTGGAAGGGGCGGACTATGGCTACACCTTC. Residues: CASSLEGADYGYTF. The V and J genes are TRBV5-1 and TRBJ1-2; TRBD1 is a possible D gene (5 bases). Germline V gene lookup returns CDR1 SGHRS and CDR2 YFSETQ. This CDR3 contains 14 residues. The V end lost 0 bases, the J end lost 3 bases, and 9 bases lay between the germline ends.

The CDR3 loop reads CASSRSLGTGELFF. In DNA, the CDR3 is TGTGCCAGCAGCCGATCTTTGGGGACCGGGGAGCTGTTTTTT. The rearrangement uses TRBV11-2 and TRBJ2-2; D unresolved. CDR1 and CDR2 (germline): SGHAT, FQNNGV. There are 14 residues in the CDR3. V was trimmed by 5 bases and J by 5 bases, leaving 12 bases between them. The whole variable domain, filled in from reference TRBV11-2 and TRBJ2-2, reads EAGVAQSPRYKIIEKRQSVAFWCNPISGHATLYWYQQILGQGPKLLIQFQNNGVVDDSQLPKDRFSAERLKGVDSTLKIQPAKLEDSAVYLCASSRSLGTGELFFGEGSRLTVL.

A few counts support this clonotype. The chain joins TRBV5-4 to TRBJ1-2, with a possible D match to TRBD1 (6 bases). This CDR3 comprises 16 residues. Trimming pared 4 bases from V and 4 bases from J, leaving 20 bases between. Germline V lookup: CDR1 SGHNT, CDR2 YYREEE (reference sequence). CDR3 sequence (DNA): TGTGCCAGCAGCCCAGGGGAGGGCTACTCTTCCTATGGCTACACCTTC. Translation gives CASSPGEGYSSYGYTF.

This clonotype was seen ten or more times. V is TRBV20-1 and J is TRBJ2-7; the match to TRBD2 covers 8 bases. Germline V gene lookup returns CDR1 DFQATT and CDR2 SNEGSKA (reference sequence). CDR3 length: 12 residues. The V and J ends lost 3 bases and 6 bases, in that order; junction bases with no gene match: 4. This CDR3 reads CSASGRAVEQYF. The CDR3 region has the DNA TGCAGTGCTAGCGGGAGGGCCGTCGAGCAGTACTTC.

This chain links TRBV18 with TRBJ1-6; D gene uncertain. Germline loops: CDR1 KGHSH, CDR2 LQKENI. The CDR3 covers 11 residues. V was cut by 2 bases and J by 10 bases, with 3 bases left in between. CDR3 sequence reads: CASSPNSPLHF. The DNA for the CDR3 is TGTGCCAGCTCACCAAACTCACCCCTCCACTTT.

This clonotype was detected only a few times. This chain connects TRBV28 to TRBJ1-1; D is unclear. This CDR3 has 9 residues. From germline, CDR1 is MDHEN and CDR2 SYDVKM. The V and J ends lost 6 bases and 10 bases respectively, with 6 bases between them. The CDR3: CASSSVAFF. DNA of the CDR3: TGTGCCAGCAGCTCAGTAGCTTTCTTT. Filled out from reference TRBV28 and TRBJ1-1, the complete variable domain reads DVKVTQSSRYLVKRTGEKVFLECVQDMDHENMFWYRQDPGLGLRLIYFSYDVKMKEKGDIPEGYSVSREKKERFSLILESASTNQTSMYLCASSSVAFFGQGTRLTVV.

This clonotype was seen many times. The V and J genes are TRBV20-1 and TRBJ2-7; D gene ambiguous. V lost 1 base, J lost 7 bases, and 11 bases lay in between. Germline CDR1 is DFQATT and CDR2 is SNEGSKA (reference sequence). The CDR3 has 12 residues. CDR3 amino acids: CSARGQLFEQYF. The CDR3 nucleotides read TGCAGTGCTAGAGGGCAGCTTTTTGAGCAGTACTTC.

Here the CDR3 DNA reads TGTGCCAGCAGCTTATACGGCGGGGGAGAAGGCTACACCTTC. Protein sequence: CASSLYGGGEGYTF. This chain links TRBV7-2 with TRBJ1-2; D perhaps matches TRBD1 (5 bases). The length of the CDR3 is 14 residues. Germline values: CDR1 SGHTA, CDR2 FQGNSA. Trimming took 2 bases from V and 8 from J, leaving 15 bases between them.